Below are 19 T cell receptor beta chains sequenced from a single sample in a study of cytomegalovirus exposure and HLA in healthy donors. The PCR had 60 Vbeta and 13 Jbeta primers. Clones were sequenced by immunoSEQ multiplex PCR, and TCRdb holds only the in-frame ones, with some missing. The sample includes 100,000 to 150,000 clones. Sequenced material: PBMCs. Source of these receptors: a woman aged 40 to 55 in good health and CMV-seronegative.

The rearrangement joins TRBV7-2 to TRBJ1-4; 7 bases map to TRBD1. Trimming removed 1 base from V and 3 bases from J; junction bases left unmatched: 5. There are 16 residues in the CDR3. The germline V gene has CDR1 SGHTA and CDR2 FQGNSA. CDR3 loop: CASSLEEGTANEKLFF. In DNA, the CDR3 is TGTGCCAGCAGCTTAGAGGAGGGGACAGCTAATGAAAAACTGTTTTTT.

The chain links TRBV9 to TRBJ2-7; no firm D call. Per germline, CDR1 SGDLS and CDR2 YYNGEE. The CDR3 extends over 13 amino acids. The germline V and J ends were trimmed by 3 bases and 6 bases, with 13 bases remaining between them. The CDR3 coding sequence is TGTGCCAGCAGCGAGGAACCTCGCGGCGAGCAGTACTTC. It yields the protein CASSEEPRGEQYF. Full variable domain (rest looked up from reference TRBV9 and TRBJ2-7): DSGVTQTPKHLITATGQRVTLRCSPRSGDLSVYWYQQSLDQGLQFLIQYYNGEERAKGNILERFSAQQFPDLHSELNLSSLELGDSALYFCASSEEPRGEQYFGPGTRLTVT.

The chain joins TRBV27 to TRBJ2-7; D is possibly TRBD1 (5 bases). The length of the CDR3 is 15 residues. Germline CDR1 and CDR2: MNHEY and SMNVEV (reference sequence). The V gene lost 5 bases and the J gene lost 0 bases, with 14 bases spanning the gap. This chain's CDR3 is CASSPFMGPSYEQYV. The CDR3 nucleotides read TGTGCCAGCAGTCCCTTCATGGGGCCCTCCTACGAGCAGTACGTC.

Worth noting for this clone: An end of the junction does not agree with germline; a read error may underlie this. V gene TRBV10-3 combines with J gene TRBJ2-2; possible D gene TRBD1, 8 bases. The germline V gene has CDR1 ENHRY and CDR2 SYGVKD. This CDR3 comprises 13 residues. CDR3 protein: CAINGGTGGELFF. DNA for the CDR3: TGTGCCATCAACGGAGGAACAGGGGGGGAACTGTTTTTT.

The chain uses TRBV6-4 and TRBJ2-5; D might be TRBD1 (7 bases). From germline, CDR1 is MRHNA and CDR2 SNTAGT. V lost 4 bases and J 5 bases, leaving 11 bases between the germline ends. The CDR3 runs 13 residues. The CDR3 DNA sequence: TGTGCCAGCAGTGCAGGGGGGTCGGAGACCCAGTACTTC. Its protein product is CASSAGGSETQYF.

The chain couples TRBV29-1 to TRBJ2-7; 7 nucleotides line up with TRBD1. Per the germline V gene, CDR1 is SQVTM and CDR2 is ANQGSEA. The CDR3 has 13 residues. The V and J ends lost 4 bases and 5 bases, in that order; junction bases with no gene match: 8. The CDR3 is CSVGRQGGDEQYF. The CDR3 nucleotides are TGCAGCGTTGGGCGACAGGGTGGGGACGAGCAGTACTTC.

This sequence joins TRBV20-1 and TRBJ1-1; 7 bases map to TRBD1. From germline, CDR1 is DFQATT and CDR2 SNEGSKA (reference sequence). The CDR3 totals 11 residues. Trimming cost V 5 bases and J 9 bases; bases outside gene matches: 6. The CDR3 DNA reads TGCAGTGCTCGACAGGGTATTCAAGCTTTCTTT. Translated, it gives CSARQGIQAFF.

The CDR3 protein is CASSRTAGTVYEQYF. The CDR3 DNA follows: TGTGCCAGCAGCCGAACCGCCGGGACAGTCTACGAGCAGTACTTC. The V call is TRBV27, the J call TRBJ2-7; 7 bases align to TRBD1. The trim removed 6 bases at V and 3 bases at J, leaving 11 bases unmatched. Germline V gives CDR1 MNHEY, CDR2 SMNVEV (reference sequence). This CDR3 has 15 residues.

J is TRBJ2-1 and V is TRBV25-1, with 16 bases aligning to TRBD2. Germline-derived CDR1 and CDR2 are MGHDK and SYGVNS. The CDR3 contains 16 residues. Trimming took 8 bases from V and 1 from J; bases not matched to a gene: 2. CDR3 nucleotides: TGTGCCAGCGGGACTAGCGGGGGGGGGTCCTACAATGAGCAGTTCTTC. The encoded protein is CASGTSGGGSYNEQFF. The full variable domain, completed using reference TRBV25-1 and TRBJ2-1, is EADIYQTPRYLVIGTGKKITLECSQTMGHDKMYWYQQDPGMELHLIHYSYGVNSTEKGDLSSESTVSRIRTEHFPLTLESARPSHTSQYLCASGTSGGGSYNEQFFGPGTRLTVL.

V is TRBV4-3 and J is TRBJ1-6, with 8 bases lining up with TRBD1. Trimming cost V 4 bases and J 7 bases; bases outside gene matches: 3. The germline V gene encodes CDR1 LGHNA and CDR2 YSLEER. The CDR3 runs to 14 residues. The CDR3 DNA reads TGCGCCAGCAGCCTCGGACAGGGAAATTCACCCCTCCACTTT. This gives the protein CASSLGQGNSPLHF.

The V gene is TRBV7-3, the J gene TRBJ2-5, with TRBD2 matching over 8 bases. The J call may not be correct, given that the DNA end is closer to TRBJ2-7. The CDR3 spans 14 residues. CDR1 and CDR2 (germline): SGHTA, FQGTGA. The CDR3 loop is CASSSGLVGDEQYF. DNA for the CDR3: TGTGCCAGCAGCTCGGGACTAGTTGGGGACGAGCAGTACTTC.

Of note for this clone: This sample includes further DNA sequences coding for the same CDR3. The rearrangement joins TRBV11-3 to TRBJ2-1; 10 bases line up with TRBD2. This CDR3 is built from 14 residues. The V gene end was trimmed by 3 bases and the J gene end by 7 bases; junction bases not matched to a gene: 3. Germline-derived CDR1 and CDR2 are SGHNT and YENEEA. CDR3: CASSLASGGNEQFF. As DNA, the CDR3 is TGTGCCAGCAGCTTGGCTAGCGGGGGTAATGAGCAGTTCTTC. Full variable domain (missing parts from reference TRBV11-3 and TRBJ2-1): EAGVVQSPRYKIIEKKQPVAFWCNPISGHNTLYWYLQNLGQGPELLIRYENEEAVDDSQLPKDRFSAERLKGVDSTLKIQPAELGDSAVYLCASSLASGGNEQFFGPGTRLTVL.

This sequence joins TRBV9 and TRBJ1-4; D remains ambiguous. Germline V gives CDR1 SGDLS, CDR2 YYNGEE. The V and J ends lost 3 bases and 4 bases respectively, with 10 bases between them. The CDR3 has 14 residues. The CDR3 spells CASSENPVNEKLFF. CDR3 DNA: TGTGCCAGCAGCGAAAATCCCGTTAATGAAAAACTGTTTTTT.

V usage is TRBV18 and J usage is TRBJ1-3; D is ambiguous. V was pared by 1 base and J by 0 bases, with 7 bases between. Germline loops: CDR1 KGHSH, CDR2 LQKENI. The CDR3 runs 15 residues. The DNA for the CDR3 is TGTGCCAGCTCACCACGGGAGAACTCTGGAAACACCATATATTTT. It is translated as CASSPRENSGNTIYF.

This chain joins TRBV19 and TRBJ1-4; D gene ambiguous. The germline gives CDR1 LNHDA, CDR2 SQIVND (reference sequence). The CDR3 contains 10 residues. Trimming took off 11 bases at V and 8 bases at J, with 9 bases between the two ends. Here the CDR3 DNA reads TGTGCCCTTGGAGGAGAAAAACTGTTTTTT. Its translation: CALGGEKLFF.

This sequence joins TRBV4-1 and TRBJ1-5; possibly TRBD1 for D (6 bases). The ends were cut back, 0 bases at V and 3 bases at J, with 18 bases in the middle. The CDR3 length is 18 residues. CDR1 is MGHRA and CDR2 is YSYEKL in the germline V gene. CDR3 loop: CASSQDYRLQGNNQPQHF. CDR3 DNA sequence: TGCGCCAGCAGCCAAGATTACAGACTTCAGGGGAACAATCAGCCCCAGCATTTT.

The CDR3 coding sequence is TGTGCCAGTAGTACAACTAGCCGTCCTGATGGTGAGCAGTTCTTC. Translated: CASSTTSRPDGEQFF. The chain is built from TRBV19 and TRBJ2-1, with D possibly TRBD2 on 6 matching bases. The CDR3 contains 15 residues. V was shortened by 4 bases and J by 9 bases, with 19 bases between the two germline ends. Germline CDR1 reads LNHDA; CDR2 reads SQIVND (reference sequence).

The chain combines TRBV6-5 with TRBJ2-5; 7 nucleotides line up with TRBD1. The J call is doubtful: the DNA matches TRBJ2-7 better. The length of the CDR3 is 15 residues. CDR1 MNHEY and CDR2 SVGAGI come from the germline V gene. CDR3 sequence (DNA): TGTGCCAGCAGTTACCGGGACAGAGGCTCCTACGAGCAGTACTTC. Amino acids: CASSYRDRGSYEQYF.

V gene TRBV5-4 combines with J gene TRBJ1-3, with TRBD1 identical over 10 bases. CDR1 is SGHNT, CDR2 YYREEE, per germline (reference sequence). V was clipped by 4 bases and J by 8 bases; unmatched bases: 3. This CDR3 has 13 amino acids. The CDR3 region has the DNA TGTGCCAGCAGCAGGGACAGGGGAGACACCATATATTTT. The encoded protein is CASSRDRGDTIYF.